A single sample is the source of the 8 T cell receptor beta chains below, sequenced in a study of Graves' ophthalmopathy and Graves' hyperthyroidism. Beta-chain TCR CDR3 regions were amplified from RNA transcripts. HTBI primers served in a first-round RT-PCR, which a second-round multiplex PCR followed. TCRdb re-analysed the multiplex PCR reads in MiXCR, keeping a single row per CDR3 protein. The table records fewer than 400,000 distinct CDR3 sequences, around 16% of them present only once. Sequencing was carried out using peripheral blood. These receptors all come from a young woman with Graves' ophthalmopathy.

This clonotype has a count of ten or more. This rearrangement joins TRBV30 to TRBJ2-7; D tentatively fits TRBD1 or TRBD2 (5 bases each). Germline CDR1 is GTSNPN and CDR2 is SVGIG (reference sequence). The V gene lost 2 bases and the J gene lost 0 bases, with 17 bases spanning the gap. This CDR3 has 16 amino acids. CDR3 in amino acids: CAWSQHPGTDSYEQYF. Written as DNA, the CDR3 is TGTGCCTGGAGTCAACATCCCGGGACGGACTCCTACGAGCAGTACTTC.

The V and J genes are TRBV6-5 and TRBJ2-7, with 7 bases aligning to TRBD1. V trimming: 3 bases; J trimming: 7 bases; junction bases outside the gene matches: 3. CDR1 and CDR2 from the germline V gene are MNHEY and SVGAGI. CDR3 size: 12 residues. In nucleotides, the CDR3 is TGTGCCAGCAGTTATACAGGGGCTGAGCAGTACTTC. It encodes CASSYTGAEQYF.

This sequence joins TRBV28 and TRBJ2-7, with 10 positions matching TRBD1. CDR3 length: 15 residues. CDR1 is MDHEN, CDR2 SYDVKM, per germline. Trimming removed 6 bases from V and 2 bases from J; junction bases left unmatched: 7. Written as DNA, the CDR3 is TGTGCCAGCAGCTACGTAGGACAGGGGGCCTACGAGCAGTACTTC. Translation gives CASSYVGQGAYEQYF.

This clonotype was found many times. The CDR3 here is CASTAWGRNTEAFF. The CDR3 nucleotides are TGTGCCAGCACGGCTTGGGGCAGGAACACTGAAGCTTTCTTT. The genes are TRBV27 and TRBJ1-1; perhaps TRBD1 as D (5 bases). The germline V and J ends were trimmed by 7 bases and 1 base, with 13 bases remaining between them. The germline CDR1 and CDR2 sequences are MNHEY and SMNVEV (reference sequence). The CDR3 is 14 residues long.

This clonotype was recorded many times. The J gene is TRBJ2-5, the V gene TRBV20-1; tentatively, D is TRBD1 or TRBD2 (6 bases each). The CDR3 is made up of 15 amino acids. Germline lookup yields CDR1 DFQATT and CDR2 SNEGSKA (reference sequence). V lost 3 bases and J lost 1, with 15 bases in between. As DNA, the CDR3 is TGCAGTGCTAGCCCGGGCAGGGGAGGCCAAGAGACCCAGTACTTC. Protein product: CSASPGRGGQETQYF.

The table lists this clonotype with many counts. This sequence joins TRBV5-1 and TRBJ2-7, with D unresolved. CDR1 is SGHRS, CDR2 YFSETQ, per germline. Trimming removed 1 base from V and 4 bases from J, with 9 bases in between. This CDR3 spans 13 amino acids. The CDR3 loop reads CASSLPGLYEQYF. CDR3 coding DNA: TGCGCCAGCAGCTTGCCCGGGTTATACGAGCAGTACTTC.

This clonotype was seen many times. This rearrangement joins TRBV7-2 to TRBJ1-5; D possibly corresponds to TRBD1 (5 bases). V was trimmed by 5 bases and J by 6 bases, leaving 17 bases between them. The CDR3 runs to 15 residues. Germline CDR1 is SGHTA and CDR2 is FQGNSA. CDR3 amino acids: CASSPNFGGSQPQHF. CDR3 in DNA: TGTGCCAGCAGCCCCAACTTCGGGGGGTCTCAGCCCCAGCATTTT.

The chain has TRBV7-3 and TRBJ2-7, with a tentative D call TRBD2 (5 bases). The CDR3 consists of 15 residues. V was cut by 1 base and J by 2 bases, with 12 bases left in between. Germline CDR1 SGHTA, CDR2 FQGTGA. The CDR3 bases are TGTGCCAGCAGCTTAATTCCGGGGTCCGCCTACGAGCAGTACTTC. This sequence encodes CASSLIPGSAYEQYF.